This TCR beta chain was documented in a study of T cell changes during pregnancy in multiple sclerosis. CDR1 is SQVTM, CDR2 ANQGSEA, per germline. CDR3 length: 15 amino acids. V was clipped by 0 bases and J by 0 bases, with 12 bases between them. TCRdb's table, derived via immunoSEQ multiplex PCR, lists solely in-frame clones and lacks some. The sample carries 80,000 to 130,000 clones, around 93% recorded once. V is TRBV29-1 and J is TRBJ2-7; possible D gene TRBD1, 6 bases. This sequence was found in a female donor with multiple sclerosis, enrolled in a pregnancy study. The sample in question was peripheral blood, obtained before pregnancy. CDR3 DNA: TGCAGCGTTGAAGATGACAGGACTCCCTCCTACGAGCAGTACTTC. Translation: CSVEDDRTPSYEQYF.